This paragraph covers one T cell receptor (beta chain) sequence. Its target is not known. Use of 60 Vbeta and 13 Jbeta primers characterized the PCR. Only in-frame clones appear in the TCRdb table, and some are missing; sequencing was by immunoSEQ multiplex PCR. The sample yields 70,000 to 90,000 clones, 80% to 90% seen once. V trimming: 3 bases; J trimming: 9 bases; junction bases outside the gene matches: 4. This CDR3 spans 13 amino acids. Germline V gene sequence: CDR1 LNHDA, CDR2 SQIVND (reference sequence). The source of the sample is a study of cytomegalovirus exposure and HLA in healthy donors. General study findings and limits: Immune exposure was documented only through CMV serostatus. Later genetic work tied a missense DCLRE1C variant to beta-chain V and J trimming. Among TCR beta chains, those listed as cytomegalovirus-associated numbered some 170. Most TCRs appeared rarely, but some public TCRs recurred in many donors.

Sequencing input: PBMCs. This TCR was recovered from a man in his 70s in good health and CMV-seropositive. The V and J genes are TRBV19 and TRBJ2-1, with 8 bases fitting TRBD2. Here the CDR3 DNA reads TGTGCCAGTAGTATGGAGCGGGGGCGTGAGCAGTTCTTC. Its protein is CASSMERGREQFF.